This T cell receptor (beta chain) was identified during a study of cytomegalovirus exposure and HLA in healthy donors. Primers for the PCR totalled 60 Vbeta and 13 Jbeta. Using immunoSEQ multiplex PCR, the repertoire was profiled, and TCRdb retains in-frame clones only, with some absent. The sample carries around 110,000 clones, 81% recorded once. The specimen sequenced was PBMCs. The clonotype originates from a young woman in good health and CMV-seronegative.

CDR3 nucleotides: TGTGCCAGCAGACTCCCCCCGGGACAGGGCCTTCAGCCCCAGCATTTT. As protein: CASRLPPGQGLQPQHF. The chain has TRBV28 and TRBJ1-5, with TRBD1 matching 9 bases. CDR1 is MDHEN, CDR2 SYDVKM, per germline. Trimming cost V 6 bases and J 6 bases; bases outside gene matches: 12. This CDR3 comprises 16 residues. Combining the CDR3 with reference TRBV28 and TRBJ1-5 gives the whole variable domain DVKVTQSSRYLVKRTGEKVFLECVQDMDHENMFWYRQDPGLGLRLIYFSYDVKMKEKGDIPEGYSVSREKKERFSLILESASTNQTSMYLCASRLPPGQGLQPQHFGDGTRLSIL.